Presented here are 23 T cell receptor beta chains from one specimen sequenced in a study of T-cell memory formation after mild COVID-19. Each CDR3 protein is one row after TCRdb ran MiXCR on the 5' RACE reads. The table records about 320,000 distinct CDR3 sequences, 14% of them present only once. Sequencing was performed on PBMCs or a T cell subset sorted from them (not recorded which). The source of these receptors is a man aged 18 to 29 who had mild COVID-19 (a few samples of this study predate the infection). Cell type and time point are not known.

This chain links TRBV29-1 with TRBJ2-5, with D possibly being TRBD1 or TRBD2 (6 bases each). Trimming shortened V by 6 bases and J by 6 bases, and 14 bases separated the two germline ends. CDR1 SQVTM and CDR2 ANQGSEA come from the germline V gene. The CDR3 consists of 12 residues. The DNA of the CDR3 is TGCAGCGTCCCGTGGGGGGCACAGACCCAGTACTTC. Translation gives CSVPWGAQTQYF.

V gene TRBV5-4 combines with J gene TRBJ1-6; D gene ambiguous. CDR3 size: 12 residues. V was cut by 3 bases and J by 11 bases, with 9 bases left in between. The V gene's germline CDR1 is SGHNT and CDR2 YYREEE (reference sequence). The CDR3 nucleotides read TGTGCCAGCAGCTCCTCCGGGACACCCCTCCACTTT. Translating it yields CASSSSGTPLHF.

The V and J genes are TRBV10-3 and TRBJ2-3; D not resolved. V shed 4 bases and J shed 2 bases, with 13 bases lying between them. The CDR3 has 15 amino acids. Germline CDR1 reads ENHRY; CDR2 reads SYGVKD. The CDR3 loop reads CAISVAAETTDTQYF. The CDR3 nucleotides read TGTGCCATCAGTGTGGCGGCGGAAACCACAGATACGCAGTATTTT.

This clonotype was detected only a few times. This chain links TRBV28 with TRBJ1-6, with TRBD1 identical over 9 bases. CDR3 length equals 12 residues. Trimming removed 6 bases from V and 15 bases from J; junction bases left unmatched: 6. Germline CDR1 MDHEN, CDR2 SYDVKM. CDR3 nucleotide sequence: TGTGCCAGCAGCCGGGGACAGGGTGACCTCCACTTT. This codes for CASSRGQGDLHF.

The chain links TRBV12-3 or TRBV12-4 to TRBJ1-1, with D unclear. CDR3 length equals 12 residues. Trimming pared 5 bases from V and 11 bases from J, leaving 15 bases between. CDR3 DNA: TGTGCCAGCAGTGGCCGACTGACGTCGGCTTTCTTT. Protein product: CASSGRLTSAFF.

This clonotype came up a few times. The chain is built from TRBV5-4 and TRBJ1-2; D gene unclear. This CDR3 region has 15 residues. The V and J ends lost 4 bases and 2 bases respectively, with 15 bases between them. CDR1 is SGHNT, CDR2 YYREEE, per germline (reference sequence). The CDR3 region is CASSEAGPINYGYTF. Here the CDR3 DNA reads TGTGCCAGCAGCGAAGCCGGGCCGATCAACTATGGCTACACCTTC.

In this sample, this clonotype turned up a few times. The rearrangement links TRBV25-1 to TRBJ1-1, with D tentatively TRBD1 (6 bases). V dropped 4 bases and J dropped 7 bases, with 13 bases sitting between them. The germline V gene has CDR1 MGHDK and CDR2 SYGVNS. CDR3 length equals 13 residues. DNA of the CDR3: TGTGCCAGCAGTGCGAGGGGGTTAGGTGAAGCTTTCTTT. The encoded protein is CASSARGLGEAFF.

This clonotype has just a few counts. This rearrangement joins TRBV7-3 to TRBJ2-5, with no clear D. CDR1 is SGHTA and CDR2 is FQGTGA in the germline V gene. The CDR3 extends over 16 amino acids. The V and J ends lost 1 base and 3 bases respectively, with 15 bases between them. The CDR3 bases are TGTGCCAGCAGCTTAAGCCCCGTCGCCCCGAAAGAGACCCAGTACTTC. It is translated as CASSLSPVAPKETQYF. The variable domain in full, completed from reference TRBV7-3 and TRBJ2-5, reads GAGVSQTPSNKVTEKGKYVELRCDPISGHTALYWYRQSLGQGPEFLIYFQGTGAADDSGLPNDRFFAVRPEGSVSTLKIQRTERGDSAVYLCASSLSPVAPKETQYFGPGTRLLVL.

This clonotype was seen a few times. The rearrangement uses TRBV7-9 and TRBJ2-7, with TRBD1 as a possible D gene (5 bases). The ends were cut back, 6 bases at V and 5 bases at J, with 20 bases in the middle. Germline V gene sequence: CDR1 SEHNR, CDR2 FQNEAQ (reference sequence). The CDR3 consists of 15 residues. CDR3 sequence: CASSRTGRGGDEQYF. The CDR3 nucleotides read TGTGCCAGCAGTCGAACAGGTCGAGGTGGAGACGAGCAGTACTTC. Complete variable domain (other parts from reference TRBV7-9 and TRBJ2-7): DTGVSQNPRHKITKRGQNVTFRCDPISEHNRLYWYRQTLGQGPEFLTYFQNEAQLEKSRLLSDRFSAERPKGSFSTLEIQRTEQGDSAMYLCASSRTGRGGDEQYFGPGTRLTVT.

The chain has TRBV24-1 and TRBJ2-2; the D is unclear. Per the germline V gene, CDR1 is KGHDR and CDR2 is SFDVKD. The V end lost 5 bases, the J end lost 0 bases, and 3 bases lay between the germline ends. This CDR3 is 13 amino acids long. The CDR3 region is CATSVTNTGELFF. In nucleotides, the CDR3 is TGTGCCACCAGTGTAACGAACACCGGGGAGCTGTTTTTT.

This clonotype appeared a few times. V and J are TRBV24-1 and TRBJ2-3; no reliable D call. Deletions cut 5 bases from V and 5 bases from J, with 10 bases between. The CDR3 has 13 amino acids. Germline V gives CDR1 KGHDR, CDR2 SFDVKD. The CDR3 nucleotides are TGTGCCACCAGTGGGAAGGGCAGAGATACGCAGTATTTT. Translated, it gives CATSGKGRDTQYF.

This clonotype has ten or more counts. This chain connects TRBV7-2 to TRBJ2-3; D may be TRBD2 (6 bases). From germline, CDR1 is SGHTA and CDR2 FQGNSA. The CDR3 runs to 15 residues. V lost 7 bases and J 5 bases, leaving 19 bases between the germline ends. DNA of the CDR3: TGTGCCAGCACCTTCTCTAGTAGCGGAAAAGATACGCAGTATTTT. The encoded protein is CASTFSSSGKDTQYF.

V is TRBV11-2 and J is TRBJ1-2, with D possibly TRBD1 on 6 matching bases. This CDR3 is built from 13 residues. The V end was cut by 6 bases, the J end by 7 bases, with 15 bases between. The germline gives CDR1 SGHAT, CDR2 FQNNGV. The DNA of the CDR3 is TGTGCCAGCAGTTGGACCGCCAGGGGTGGCTACACCTTC. This codes for CASSWTARGGYTF.

This clonotype was detected many times. The rearrangement links TRBV2 to TRBJ2-7, with TRBD2 matching 12 bases. The germline V gene has CDR1 SNHLY and CDR2 FYNNEI. Trimming took 4 bases from V and 4 from J; bases not matched to a gene: 8. The CDR3 spans 16 residues. The CDR3 region has the DNA TGTGCCAGCAGTGGGGGTGGACTAGCGGGGATTTACGAGCAGTACTTC. Residues: CASSGGGLAGIYEQYF.

Many counts were recorded for this clonotype. V and J are TRBV6-4 and TRBJ2-1; D is possibly TRBD1 or TRBD2 (6 bases each). Germline CDR1 MRHNA, CDR2 SNTAGT. This CDR3 has 17 amino acids. V lost 0 bases and J lost 0, with 12 bases in between. Here the CDR3 reads CASSDSHEGGSYNEQFF. CDR3 bases: TGTGCCAGCAGTGACTCGCACGAGGGGGGCTCCTACAATGAGCAGTTCTTC.

A few counts support this clonotype. This chain connects TRBV5-1 to TRBJ1-2; no clear D gene. CDR3 length: 14 amino acids. V shed 5 bases and J shed 4 bases, with 15 bases lying between them. Germline V gene data show CDR1 as SGHRS and CDR2 as YFSETQ. CDR3 coding DNA: TGCGCCAGCAGGGCGTTTCCAGGTAGCTATGGCTACACCTTC. Its protein product is CASRAFPGSYGYTF.

This clonotype has just a few counts. The chain employs TRBV12-3 or TRBV12-4 and TRBJ1-5, with 8 bases that match TRBD1. V trimming: 5 bases; J trimming: 4 bases; junction bases outside the gene matches: 13. CDR3 length: 17 amino acids. The CDR3 sequence is CASSNSPPNRGNQPQHF. The CDR3 DNA follows: TGTGCCAGCAGTAACTCTCCACCAAACAGGGGGAATCAGCCCCAGCATTTT.

This chain links TRBV6-2 or TRBV6-3 with TRBJ1-1; the D gene is possibly TRBD1 (5 bases). Per germline, CDR1 MNHEY and CDR2 SVGEGT. V lost 6 bases to trimming and J lost 1 base, with 15 bases between them. This CDR3 has 15 residues. DNA of the CDR3: TGTGCCAGCAGCCACCCCGACACAGGGAACACTGAAGCTTTCTTT. Protein product: CASSHPDTGNTEAFF.

This clonotype has only a few counts. V and J are TRBV29-1 and TRBJ2-5; 10 bases agree with TRBD2. With 3 bases clipped from V and 4 bases from J, the junction kept 11 bases outside the gene matches. This CDR3 contains 16 residues. CDR1 SQVTM and CDR2 ANQGSEA come from the germline V gene. The CDR3 sequence: CSVDEVSGGALETQYF. The CDR3 bases are TGCAGCGTTGATGAAGTGAGCGGGGGGGCCTTAGAGACCCAGTACTTC.

This clonotype was counted a few times. The chain recombines TRBV7-6 with TRBJ2-3; 7 bases line up with TRBD1. The CDR3 length is 17 residues. The germline gives CDR1 SGHVS, CDR2 FNYEAQ. The ends lost 2 bases at V and 0 bases at J; junction bases unmatched: 8. The CDR3 protein is CASSLLQGTPSTDTQYF. In DNA, the CDR3 is TGTGCCAGCAGCTTACTACAGGGGACGCCTAGCACAGATACGCAGTATTTT.

This clonotype was detected a few times. V is TRBV6-2 or TRBV6-3 and J is TRBJ2-1; TRBD2 matches 9 bases. The trim removed 2 bases at V and 2 bases at J, leaving 10 bases unmatched. Germline assignment: CDR1 MNHEY and CDR2 SVGEGT. This CDR3 is built from 18 residues. The CDR3 region has the DNA TGTGCCAGCAGTTACGGTGGCCGGACTAGCGAAACCTACAATGAGCAGTTCTTC. This encodes CASSYGGRTSETYNEQFF.

The V call is TRBV28, the J call TRBJ2-7, with 7 positions matching TRBD1. The germline V gene encodes CDR1 MDHEN and CDR2 SYDVKM. Trimming removed 7 bases from V and 2 bases from J; junction bases left unmatched: 5. The CDR3 consists of 13 residues. CDR3 DNA: TGTGCCAGCAAACCTACAGGGGCCTACGAGCAGTACGTC. Translating it yields CASKPTGAYEQYV.

This chain joins TRBV5-7 and TRBJ2-7; possible D gene TRBD1, 6 bases. TRBV5-7 is an ORF, and what it does is uncertain. CDR3 size: 16 residues. Trimming shortened V by 0 bases and J by 2 bases, and 15 bases separated the two germline ends. CDR3 amino acids: CASSLERQVNPYEQYF. For the CDR3, the DNA is TGTGCCAGCAGCTTGGAAAGACAGGTTAATCCCTACGAGCAGTACTTC.